The present T cell receptor (beta chain) was sequenced within a study of T cell responses to AZD1222 COVID-19 vaccine. Overall study results and limits: Only 5 or 6 individuals given AZD1222 were seropositive at baseline.

With regard to this clone: What it binds is unknown.

The repertoire was sequenced with immunoSEQ multiplex PCR; TCRdb's copy has only in-frame clones and lacks some. The table has around 160,000 clones, around four fifths seen once; the top ten hold over 4%. CDR1 is SNHLY, CDR2 FYNNEI, per germline. The CDR3 loop spans 16 amino acids. With V trimmed by 5 bases and J by 2 bases, 8 bases remained unmatched. This specimen was peripheral blood, taken on day 0 of MenACWY control vaccination. The TCR was taken from an adult in good health. This sequence joins TRBV2 and TRBJ2-2; TRBD2 agrees at 7 bases. The CDR3 reads CASSKSGVSNTGELFF. The CDR3 DNA follows: TGTGCCAGCAGTAAGAGCGGGGTCTCAAACACCGGGGAGCTGTTTTTT.